These 23 T cell receptor beta chains came from one sample sequenced in a study of T-cell memory formation after mild COVID-19 (dated by TCRdb to the early 2020s). Library method: 5' RACE. TCRdb lists the instrument as Illumina NovaSeq 6000. TCRdb took the public reads, trimmed them with fastp at Q25, ran MiXCR for clone calling and kept in-frame beta chains. All rows with the same CDR3 protein become a single entry with the most common DNA and genes. In all, the sample holds about 120,000 distinct CDR3 sequences, and about 24% of those were seen once. Of the sample, approximately 40% is held by the ten largest clones. The sequencing input was PBMCs or a T cell subset sorted from them (not recorded which). The source is a man between 18 and 29 years old who had mild COVID-19 (a few samples of this study predate the infection). The sample titles of this study are shuffled in the database, so cell type and time point are left out; the donor was told from shared clones.

This clonotype came up a few times. The rearrangement joins TRBV7-3 to TRBJ2-1; 10 bases map to TRBD2. CDR1 and CDR2 (germline): SGHTA, FQGTGA. Losses at the gene ends were 2 bases for V and 5 bases for J; bases not matched to a gene: 3. This CDR3 comprises 15 residues. The CDR3 here is CASSLFLAGDNEQFF. DNA for the CDR3: TGTGCCAGCAGCTTATTCCTAGCGGGGGACAATGAGCAGTTCTTC.

This clonotype has more than one count but fewer than ten. This CDR3 reads CASSPRDVTGELFF. DNA of the CDR3: TGCGCCAGCAGCCCCCGGGACGTTACCGGGGAGCTGTTTTTT. The chain employs TRBV4-1 and TRBJ2-2, with D perhaps given as TRBD1 or TRBD2 (5 bases each). The CDR3 spans 14 residues. Germline V CDR1 and CDR2: MGHRA, YSYEKL. The V end was cut by 4 bases, the J end by 5 bases, with 11 bases between.

This clonotype was seen a handful of times. The rearrangement links TRBV15 to TRBJ2-7, with 11 nucleotides matching TRBD2. The CDR3 has 15 amino acids. Germline CDR1 reads LNHNV; CDR2 reads YYDKDF (reference sequence). V lost 6 bases and J lost 4; bases outside the gene matches: 8. The CDR3 nucleotides read TGTGCCACCAGTCTCCTAGCGGGGGGCGAGTACGAGCAGTACTTC. Translated: CATSLLAGGEYEQYF.

This sequence joins TRBV6-5 and TRBJ1-5; D is perhaps TRBD1 (5 bases). Trimming shortened V by 2 bases and J by 2 bases, and 7 bases separated the two germline ends. Germline loops: CDR1 MNHEY, CDR2 SVGAGI. The CDR3 length is 14 residues. The CDR3 DNA sequence: TGTGCCAGCAGTTACGGAGGGGGCAATCAGCCCCAGCATTTT. Amino acid sequence: CASSYGGGNQPQHF.

This clonotype showed up many times. The chain uses TRBV4-1 and TRBJ2-1, with TRBD2 identical over 9 bases. Germline assignment: CDR1 MGHRA and CDR2 YSYEKL. The CDR3 is 18 residues long. The V segment lost 4 bases and the J segment 7 bases; nucleotides outside the gene matches: 17. The CDR3 DNA reads as TGCGCCAGCAGCCGAACGGGACCGGGCGGGGGGGCCCCTAATGAGCAGTTCTTC. This sequence encodes CASSRTGPGGGAPNEQFF.

This clonotype was observed a handful of times. The V gene is TRBV4-2, the J gene TRBJ2-2; 7 nucleotides match TRBD1. The V gene end was trimmed by 5 bases and the J gene end by 8 bases; junction bases not matched to a gene: 14. Looked up from germline, CDR1 is LGHNA and CDR2 is YNFKEQ. This CDR3 has 16 amino acids. CDR3 DNA sequence: TGTGCCAGCAGCGACTTGACTGTGACAGGGTTTGGGGAGCTGTTTTTT. It codes for CASSDLTVTGFGELFF.

This clonotype has at least ten counts. In DNA form, the CDR3 reads TGCGCCAGCAGCCGGGGGAGCAATCAGCCCCAGCATTTT. It encodes CASSRGSNQPQHF. The chain couples TRBV5-1 to TRBJ1-5; TRBD1 might be the D (5 bases). CDR1 SGHRS and CDR2 YFSETQ come from the germline V gene. This CDR3 contains 13 residues. Trimming took off 4 bases at V and 1 base at J, with 6 bases between the two ends.

This clonotype has more than one count but fewer than ten. The V gene is TRBV29-1, the J gene TRBJ2-7; TRBD1 might be the D (6 bases). V lost 5 bases and J 5 bases, leaving 10 bases between the germline ends. CDR1 and CDR2 from the germline V gene are SQVTM and ANQGSEA. The CDR3 runs to 11 residues. CDR3 region: CSVTGFDEQYV. The DNA for the CDR3 is TGCAGCGTTACAGGGTTCGACGAGCAGTACGTC.

This clonotype was seen a few times. The chain links TRBV18 to TRBJ2-5; 8 bases are shared with TRBD1. The V and J ends lost 8 bases and 6 bases, in that order; junction bases with no gene match: 8. Germline V gives CDR1 KGHSH, CDR2 LQKENI. CDR3 length equals 13 residues. As DNA, the CDR3 is TGTGCCAGCCAAGGACAGGGTTGGCAGACCCAGTACTTC. As protein: CASQGQGWQTQYF.

This clonotype was seen many times. The chain employs TRBV7-3 and TRBJ2-1; TRBD2 matches 8 bases. CDR1 SGHTA and CDR2 FQGTGA come from the germline V gene. The CDR3 extends over 13 amino acids. J was trimmed by 9 bases and V by 5 bases; bases with no gene match: 6. CDR3 bases: TGTGCCAGCAGCCCCGGGACTAGGAGTGAGCAGTTCTTC. Translation gives CASSPGTRSEQFF.

This clonotype turned up a few times. The chain couples TRBV11-2 to TRBJ2-2; D may match TRBD1 or TRBD2 (6 bases each). The CDR3 consists of 16 residues. Trimming removed 1 base at V and 2 bases at J, with 11 bases between. Germline V gene data show CDR1 as SGHAT and CDR2 as FQNNGV. CDR3 loop: CASSLVGGANTGELFF. CDR3 DNA: TGTGCCAGCAGCTTAGTCGGGGGCGCCAACACCGGGGAGCTGTTTTTT.

This clonotype occurred many times. The chain links TRBV20-1 to TRBJ2-3, with TRBD1 identical over 7 bases. The CDR3 spans 14 residues. The germline V gene has CDR1 DFQATT and CDR2 SNEGSKA (reference sequence). The junction had 5 bases not matched to a gene; V was cut back by 5 bases and J by 0 bases. CDR3 coding DNA: TGCAGTGCTGACAGGGTTGCAAGCACAGATACGCAGTATTTT. The encoded protein is CSADRVASTDTQYF.

The genes are TRBV7-9 and TRBJ2-1; D could derive from TRBD1 or TRBD2 (5 bases each). This CDR3 has 15 residues. The germline V gene has CDR1 SEHNR and CDR2 FQNEAQ (reference sequence). Trimming left V 6 bases short and J 0 bases short, with 12 bases between. This CDR3 reads CASSWDVSSYNEQFF. In DNA, the CDR3 is TGTGCCAGCAGTTGGGACGTAAGCTCCTACAATGAGCAGTTCTTC. Full variable domain (remainder filled in from reference TRBV7-9 and TRBJ2-1): DTGVSQNPRHKITKRGQNVTFRCDPISEHNRLYWYRQTLGQGPEFLTYFQNEAQLEKSRLLSDRFSAERPKGSFSTLEIQRTEQGDSAMYLCASSWDVSSYNEQFFGPGTRLTVL.

The rearrangement uses TRBV6-2 or TRBV6-3 and TRBJ2-3; D gene ambiguous. Germline V CDR1 and CDR2: MNHEY, SVGEGT. The V end was cut by 6 bases, the J end by 6 bases, with 19 bases between. The CDR3 is made up of 15 amino acids. The CDR3 DNA reads TGTGCCAGCAGCCCTACACATACGCGCGGCGATACGCAGTATTTT. Protein sequence: CASSPTHTRGDTQYF.

This clonotype was seen a few times. The CDR3 DNA reads as TGTGCCAGCAGCGTCGATGGTGGGGACTATGGCTACACCTTC. Amino acids: CASSVDGGDYGYTF. The chain carries TRBV9 and TRBJ1-2; the D is unclear. Trimming removed 2 bases from V and 3 bases from J, with 11 bases in between. This CDR3 is 14 amino acids long. CDR1 is SGDLS and CDR2 is YYNGEE in the germline V gene.

This clonotype has just a few counts. The chain carries TRBV12-3 or TRBV12-4 and TRBJ1-3; no reliable D call. The V end lost 5 bases, the J end lost 0 bases, and 11 bases lay between the germline ends. The CDR3 spans 15 residues. The CDR3 region is CASSAWWGSGNTIYF. CDR3 DNA sequence: TGTGCCAGCAGTGCCTGGTGGGGCTCTGGAAACACCATATATTTT.

The genes are TRBV7-9 and TRBJ1-5, with a weak D call TRBD1 (5 bases). The CDR3 consists of 14 residues. V lost 6 bases and J 5 bases, leaving 14 bases between the germline ends. Germline assignment: CDR1 SEHNR and CDR2 FQNEAQ (reference sequence). Written as DNA, the CDR3 is TGTGCCAGCAGTTCGCCGGGGCGAGATCAGCCCCAGCATTTT. Translation: CASSSPGRDQPQHF.

The rearrangement uses TRBV12-3 or TRBV12-4 and TRBJ2-3, with 9 bases fitting TRBD2. Germline trimming cut 2 bases from V and 1 base from J; bases unmatched to any gene: 4. The CDR3 has 16 amino acids. This CDR3 reads CASSLPSGVRTDTQYF. The CDR3, as DNA: TGTGCCAGCAGTTTACCTAGCGGGGTGCGCACAGATACGCAGTATTTT.

In this sample, this clonotype turned up many times. The chain couples TRBV4-1 to TRBJ2-1; possibly TRBD1 or TRBD2 for D (5 bases each). The CDR3 is 14 amino acids. Germline-derived CDR1 and CDR2 are MGHRA and YSYEKL. Between the trimmed V and J ends, which lost 3 bases and 4 bases, there was a span of 10 bases. As DNA, the CDR3 is TGCGCCAGCAGCCAGGGGGAAGGTTACAATGAGCAGTTCTTC. Translating gives CASSQGEGYNEQFF.

This clonotype was seen more than once but under ten times. The chain employs TRBV7-3 and TRBJ2-1; D not certain. From germline, CDR1 is SGHTA and CDR2 FQGTGA. The V end lost 3 bases, the J end lost 5 bases, and 8 bases lay between the germline ends. CDR3 length: 13 amino acids. CDR3 bases: TGTGCCAGCAGCTTTTACGCGAACAATGAGCAGTTCTTC. This encodes CASSFYANNEQFF. The full variable domain, in which reference TRBV7-3 and TRBJ2-1 provide the parts outside the CDR3, is GAGVSQTPSNKVTEKGKYVELRCDPISGHTALYWYRQSLGQGPEFLIYFQGTGAADDSGLPNDRFFAVRPEGSVSTLKIQRTERGDSAVYLCASSFYANNEQFFGPGTRLTVL.

This clonotype has a handful of counts. This sequence joins TRBV24-1 and TRBJ2-1; 7 bases line up with TRBD1. The CDR3 has 13 residues. Per germline, CDR1 KGHDR and CDR2 SFDVKD. V trimming: 9 bases; J trimming: 10 bases; junction bases outside the gene matches: 11. The CDR3 DNA is TGTGCCACCGGAGAGACAGGGAAGGAAGAGCAGTTCTTC. Amino acid sequence: CATGETGKEEQFF.

The chain employs TRBV7-6 and TRBJ2-5, with D unresolved. V was trimmed by 3 bases and J by 2 bases, leaving 13 bases between them. Germline V lookup: CDR1 SGHVS, CDR2 FNYEAQ. This CDR3 spans 15 amino acids. The CDR3 sequence: CASSFRAERQETQYF. CDR3 nucleotide sequence: TGTGCCAGCAGCTTTAGGGCCGAACGGCAAGAGACCCAGTACTTC.

The chain uses TRBV6-2 or TRBV6-3 and TRBJ2-4; D may be TRBD1 (5 bases). The length of the CDR3 is 15 residues. With 4 bases removed from V and 0 bases from J, the gap between germline ends came to 10 bases. Germline CDR1 reads MNHEY; CDR2 reads SVGEGT. This chain's CDR3 is CASSFRVIAKNIQYF. The CDR3 DNA follows: TGTGCCAGCAGTTTCAGGGTTATAGCCAAAAACATTCAGTACTTC.